The clone carrying this T cell receptor beta chain was detected only a few times. Its antigen is unknown. The sample originates from a study of T cells after yellow fever vaccination. Regarding the study as a whole: Peaking faster, on day 5 versus 15, the secondary response was nonetheless weaker. Researchers cautioned that FACS-sorted repertoires could harbor abundant clonotypes contaminating from the bulk population.

MiXCR, applied by TCRdb to the 5' RACE reads, yields one record per CDR3 protein. The sample shows roughly 500,000 distinct CDR3 sequences, about 19% of them seen only once. The CDR3 spans 17 residues. The germline CDR1 and CDR2 sequences are SGHRS and YFSETQ. Trimming left V 1 base short and J 1 base short, with 14 bases between. The sequencing used PBMCs, collected 15 days after the yellow fever booster vaccination. This TCR was sampled from a man aged 25 to 40 who received the YFV17D yellow fever vaccine. The chain couples TRBV5-1 to TRBJ2-2; D perhaps matches TRBD2 (6 bases). The CDR3 loop reads CASSLTPLGGNTGELFF. The CDR3, as DNA: TGCGCCAGCAGCTTGACCCCTCTGGGAGGGAACACCGGGGAGCTGTTTTTT.